The rows below give T cell receptor beta chains drawn from one sample of a study of cytomegalovirus exposure and HLA in healthy donors. Clones were sequenced by immunoSEQ multiplex PCR, and TCRdb holds only the in-frame ones, with some missing. Among some 28,000 clones listed, about 62% were seen once. The sequencing input was PBMCs. The origin of the receptors is a male donor in good health and CMV-seropositive. Both conserved end residues are part of each CDR3. D genes are given only for firm matches. Clone size, where shown, is once, few, many, or a class for clones that have expanded.

CDR3aa: CASRSGTKSNQPQHF; CDR3nt: TGTGCCAGCAGGTCCGGGACAAAGAGTAATCAGCCCCAGCATTTT; abundance: -; v_gene: TRBV9; j_gene: TRBJ1-5; d_gene: -
CDR3aa: CASSLRGLGSPLHF; CDR3nt: TGTGCCAGCAGCTTAAGGGGGCTGGGATCACCCCTCCACTTT; abundance: -; v_gene: TRBV11-3; j_gene: TRBJ1-6; d_gene: TRBD1
CDR3aa: CASSGQGASRAFF; CDR3nt: TGTGCCAGCAGTGGACAGGGGGCGAGTAGAGCTTTCTTT; abundance: -; v_gene: TRBV11-3; j_gene: TRBJ1-1; d_gene: TRBD1
CDR3aa: CASKGEGANEQFF; CDR3nt: TGTGCCAGCAAAGGGGAAGGGGCCAATGAGCAGTTCTTC; abundance: once; v_gene: TRBV11-1; j_gene: TRBJ2-1; d_gene: -
CDR3aa: CASSLGGAVGTEAFF; CDR3nt: TGTGCCAGCAGCTTGGGCGGAGCGGTAGGGACTGAAGCTTTCTTT; abundance: few; v_gene: TRBV7-3; j_gene: TRBJ1-1; d_gene: -
CDR3aa: CASTKFGERTDTQYF; CDR3nt: TGTGCCAGCACCAAGTTCGGAGAGCGGACAGATACGCAGTATTTT; abundance: -; v_gene: TRBV27; j_gene: TRBJ2-3; d_gene: -
CDR3aa: CASSLEWGREQYF; CDR3nt: TGCGCCAGCAGCTTGGAGTGGGGCCGCGAGCAGTACTTC; abundance: -; v_gene: TRBV5-1; j_gene: TRBJ2-7; d_gene: -
CDR3aa: CASRSRNKANTEAFF; CDR3nt: TGTGCCAGCCGCTCCCGTAATAAAGCGAACACTGAAGCTTTCTTT; abundance: -; v_gene: TRBV6-6; j_gene: TRBJ1-1; d_gene: -
CDR3aa: CASSPGGGFNYGYTF; CDR3nt: TGTGCCAGTTCTCCAGGGGGAGGCTTTAACTATGGCTACACCTTC; abundance: -; v_gene: TRBV19; j_gene: TRBJ1-2; d_gene: TRBD1
CDR3aa: CASSSLTGNYGYTF; CDR3nt: TGTGCCAGCAGCTCCCTAACAGGGAACTATGGCTACACCTTC; abundance: -; v_gene: TRBV13; j_gene: TRBJ1-2; d_gene: -
CDR3aa: CASRPGGSRTEAFF; CDR3nt: TGTGCCAGCAGACCCGGGGGGTCCCGGACTGAAGCTTTCTTT; abundance: -; v_gene: TRBV25-1; j_gene: TRBJ1-1; d_gene: -
CDR3aa: CASGRGPGNTIYF; CDR3nt: TGTGCCAGCGGACGGGGTCCGGGAAACACCATATATTTT; abundance: -; v_gene: TRBV9; j_gene: TRBJ1-3; d_gene: -
CDR3aa: CATSRGGQEYGYTF; CDR3nt: TGTGCCACCAGCAGAGGGGGACAGGAATATGGCTACACCTTC; abundance: -; v_gene: TRBV15; j_gene: TRBJ1-2; d_gene: TRBD1
CDR3aa: CASSYPGGSYNEQFF; CDR3nt: TGTGCCAGCAGCTACCCCGGTGGCTCCTACAATGAGCAGTTCTTC; abundance: -; v_gene: TRBV5-4; j_gene: TRBJ2-1; d_gene: -
CDR3aa: CASSLQLAGGGEQYF; CDR3nt: TGTGCCAGCAGCTTGCAACTAGCGGGGGGAGGGGAGCAGTACTTC; abundance: few; v_gene: TRBV5-4; j_gene: TRBJ2-7; d_gene: TRBD2
CDR3aa: CASSLSGTRQETQYF; CDR3nt: TGCGCCAGCAGCTTGTCCGGGACTAGGCAAGAGACCCAGTACTTC; abundance: -; v_gene: TRBV5-1; j_gene: TRBJ2-5; d_gene: TRBD2
CDR3aa: CASSSAGTGGQETQYF; CDR3nt: TGTGCCAGCAGTTCAGCTGGGACAGGGGGACAAGAGACCCAGTACTTC; abundance: -; v_gene: TRBV28; j_gene: TRBJ2-5; d_gene: TRBD1
CDR3aa: CAWSFDRVYGYTF; CDR3nt: TGTGCCTGGAGCTTTGACAGGGTCTATGGCTACACCTTC; abundance: -; v_gene: TRBV30; j_gene: TRBJ1-2; d_gene: TRBD1
CDR3aa: CASSWGQGGVTETQYF; CDR3nt: TGTGCCAGCAGCTGGGGACAGGGGGGAGTAACAGAGACCCAGTACTTC; abundance: -; v_gene: TRBV11-3; j_gene: TRBJ2-5; d_gene: TRBD1
CDR3aa: CASSPPGEDTQYF; CDR3nt: TGCGCCAGCAGCCCCCCCGGGGAGGATACGCAGTATTTT; abundance: -; v_gene: TRBV5-1; j_gene: TRBJ2-3; d_gene: -
CDR3aa: CASSPIGQGAIQPQHF; CDR3nt: TGTGCCAGCTCACCGATCGGACAGGGGGCAATTCAGCCCCAGCATTTT; abundance: -; v_gene: TRBV18; j_gene: TRBJ1-5; d_gene: TRBD1
CDR3aa: CASSLSGTASYGYTF; CDR3nt: TGTGCCAGCAGTTTATCGGGGACAGCCTCCTATGGCTACACCTTC; abundance: few; v_gene: TRBV28; j_gene: TRBJ1-2; d_gene: TRBD1
CDR3aa: CAWSAGLALSTDTQYF; CDR3nt: TGTGCCTGGAGTGCGGGACTAGCCCTTAGCACAGATACGCAGTATTTT; abundance: few; v_gene: TRBV30; j_gene: TRBJ2-3; d_gene: TRBD2
CDR3aa: CASSVGPGGGSYEQYF; CDR3nt: TGTGCCAGCAGCGTAGGGCCGGGGGGAGGGTCCTACGAGCAGTACTTC; abundance: -; v_gene: TRBV9; j_gene: TRBJ2-7; d_gene: TRBD2
CDR3aa: CASSPPGSGREGANVLTF; CDR3nt: TGTGCCAGCTCCCCCCCGGGAAGCGGGAGAGAGGGGGCCAACGTCCTGACTTTC; abundance: few; v_gene: TRBV18; j_gene: TRBJ2-6; d_gene: TRBD2
CDR3aa: CASSQTRDRKEKLFF; CDR3nt: TGCGCCAGCAGCCAGACTCGGGACAGAAAGGAAAAACTGTTTTTT; abundance: -; v_gene: TRBV4-1; j_gene: TRBJ1-4; d_gene: TRBD1
CDR3aa: CASSPSLNTEAFF; CDR3nt: TGCGCCAGCAGTCCTTCACTCAACACTGAAGCTTTCTTT; abundance: -; v_gene: TRBV10-1; j_gene: TRBJ1-1; d_gene: -